The clone carrying this TCR beta chain occurred a few times. Antigen specificity is unknown. Germline V CDR1 and CDR2: SGDLS, YYNGEE. The CDR3 runs 16 residues. Trimming removed 0 bases from V and 3 bases from J; junction bases left unmatched: 6. This record belongs to a study of OX40 agonist ivuxolimab in advanced cancers. Findings and caveats of the study: Blood T cells, both CD4+ and CD8+, expanded clonally by week 6 at 0.1 to 3.0 mg/kg.

Here immunoSEQ multiplex PCR was the method, and the copy in TCRdb shows in-frame clones only, minus some. The repertoire includes more than 25,000 clones, 86% of them detected once, and under 30% sits in the top ten. Sequencing used CD4+ or CD8+ T cells sorted from blood, obtained in a trial of the OX40 agonist ivuxolimab. The receptor's source is an adult with an advanced solid tumor such as melanoma, head and neck, liver or kidney cancer. The V and J genes are TRBV9 and TRBJ2-1; 7 nucleotides line up with TRBD2. The CDR3 reads CASSVGGSSGYNEQFF. CDR3 bases: TGTGCCAGCAGCGTAGGTGGGTCTAGCGGCTACAATGAGCAGTTCTTC.